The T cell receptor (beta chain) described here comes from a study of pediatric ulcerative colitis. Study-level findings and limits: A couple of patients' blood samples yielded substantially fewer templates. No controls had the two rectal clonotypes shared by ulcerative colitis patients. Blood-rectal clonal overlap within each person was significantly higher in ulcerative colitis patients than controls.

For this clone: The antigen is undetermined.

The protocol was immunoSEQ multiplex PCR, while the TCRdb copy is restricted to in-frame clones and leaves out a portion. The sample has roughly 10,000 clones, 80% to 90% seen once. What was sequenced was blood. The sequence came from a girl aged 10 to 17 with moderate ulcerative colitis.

CDR3 coding DNA: TGCGCCAGCAGCGGGGGAAGGGAGGGGCAGTACTTC. Translation gives CASSGGREGQYF. This chain links TRBV10-2 with TRBJ2-7, with 7 bases aligning to TRBD2. The V gene end was trimmed by 6 bases and the J gene end by 9 bases; junction bases not matched to a gene: 8. Germline CDR1 is WSHSY and CDR2 is SAAADI. This CDR3 comprises 12 residues.